These 24 T cell receptor beta chains came from one sample sequenced in a study of cytomegalovirus exposure and HLA in healthy donors. Data came from immunoSEQ multiplex PCR; TCRdb stores just in-frame clones and leaves some out. Among 65,000 to 95,000 clones listed, 93% were seen once. Sequenced: PBMCs. These receptors were taken from a woman aged 30 to 39 in good health and CMV-seronegative.

The chain employs TRBV19 and TRBJ2-7, with 9 bases matching TRBD2. The CDR3 is made up of 17 amino acids. Trimming cost V 0 bases and J 2 bases; bases outside gene matches: 8. Germline loops: CDR1 LNHDA, CDR2 SQIVND (reference sequence). This CDR3 is CASSIEPRGGLTYEQYF. CDR3 DNA: TGTGCCAGTAGTATAGAGCCGCGGGGGGGCTTAACCTACGAGCAGTACTTC.

The chain joins TRBV13 to TRBJ1-3; the D gene is possibly TRBD1 (6 bases). V was cut by 5 bases and J by 8 bases, with 22 bases left in between. In germline, CDR1 is PRHDT, CDR2 FYEKMQ (reference sequence). The CDR3 length is 16 residues. For the CDR3, the DNA is TGTGCCAGCAGCCCCTCAAGACAGGTCAGGGTGGACACCATATATTTT. Amino acid sequence: CASSPSRQVRVDTIYF.

The J gene is TRBJ1-2, the V gene TRBV6-1, with 11 positions matching TRBD1. The CDR3 contains 16 residues. V was clipped by 2 bases and J by 6 bases; unmatched bases: 8. CDR1 is MNHNS and CDR2 is SASEGT in the germline V gene. For the CDR3, the DNA is TGTGCCAGCAGTGAAATTCCGGGACAGGGGGAGGATGGCTACACCTTC. Translated, it gives CASSEIPGQGEDGYTF.

The chain uses TRBV18 and TRBJ1-2, with 7 nucleotides matching TRBD1. Germline V lookup: CDR1 KGHSH, CDR2 LQKENI. This CDR3 contains 16 residues. Losses at the gene ends were 4 bases for V and 8 bases for J; bases not matched to a gene: 16. CDR3 sequence: CASSLVITGDALGYTF. CDR3 DNA sequence: TGTGCCAGCTCACTCGTGATTACAGGGGACGCGCTCGGCTACACCTTC. The complete variable domain, with remaining parts taken from reference TRBV18 and TRBJ1-2, reads NAGVMQNPRHLVRRRGQEARLRCSPMKGHSHVYWYRQLPEEGLKFMVYLQKENIIDESGMPKERFSAEFPKEGPSILRIQQVVRGDSAAYFCASSLVITGDALGYTFGSGTRLTVV.

This clone appeared once. The chain employs TRBV5-1 and TRBJ2-2; weak D call: TRBD2 (5 bases). The CDR3 loop spans 17 amino acids. CDR1 is SGHRS and CDR2 is YFSETQ in the germline V gene. V gave up 0 bases and J gave up 1 base, with 13 bases separating them. CDR3 bases: TGCGCCAGCAGCTTGGCCAAGGCGGGCCTGAACACCGGGGAGCTGTTTTTT. Translating it yields CASSLAKAGLNTGELFF.

This chain joins TRBV6-1 and TRBJ2-7; 10 nucleotides align to TRBD1. With 4 bases clipped from V and 6 bases from J, the junction kept 6 bases outside the gene matches. Germline V gene sequence: CDR1 MNHNS, CDR2 SASEGT. The CDR3 covers 14 residues. The CDR3 DNA follows: TGTGCCAGCAGTGGCGAGACAGGGGGCGTCGAGCAGTACTTC. This encodes CASSGETGGVEQYF.

This chain joins TRBV19 and TRBJ2-5; TRBD2 agrees at 15 bases. Per the germline V gene, CDR1 is LNHDA and CDR2 is SQIVND (reference sequence). This CDR3 is 16 amino acids long. Trimming took 3 bases from V and 6 from J; bases not matched to a gene: 5. The chain's CDR3 is CASSIGTSGRFKTQYF. The CDR3 DNA reads as TGTGCCAGTAGTATCGGGACTAGCGGGAGGTTTAAGACCCAGTACTTC.

CDR3 nucleotide sequence: TGTGCCAGTAGTATAGATCGAGAAGGGAGGTACGAGCAGTACTTC. It yields the protein CASSIDREGRYEQYF. The chain joins TRBV19 to TRBJ2-7; TRBD2 might be the D (6 bases). V was shortened by 0 bases and J by 4 bases, with 13 bases between the two germline ends. The germline V gene encodes CDR1 LNHDA and CDR2 SQIVND (reference sequence). This CDR3 comprises 15 residues.

The gene calls are TRBV30 and TRBJ1-5; 8 positions agree with TRBD1. The V segment lost 3 bases and the J segment 7 bases; nucleotides outside the gene matches: 8. Per germline, CDR1 GTSNPN and CDR2 SVGIG (reference sequence). The CDR3 spans 14 residues. The CDR3 here is CAWSADRGGQPQHF. The CDR3 bases are TGTGCCTGGAGCGCTGACAGGGGTGGGCAGCCCCAGCATTTT.

This rearrangement joins TRBV11-1 to TRBJ1-2, with 8 bases lining up with TRBD1. The CDR3 has 18 residues. CDR1 and CDR2 from the germline V gene are SGHAT and FQDESV (reference sequence). With 6 bases clipped from V and 1 base from J, the junction kept 16 bases outside the gene matches. The CDR3 spells CASRVWGDRPKCNYGYTF. CDR3 nucleotide sequence: TGTGCCAGCAGGGTCTGGGGGGACAGGCCGAAATGTAACTATGGCTACACCTTC.

The CDR3 DNA sequence: TGTGCCAGCAGTGTGGACTATACACTTACCGGGGAGCTGTTTTTT. Translated, it gives CASSVDYTLTGELFF. V gene TRBV2 combines with J gene TRBJ2-2; the D gene is possibly TRBD2 (6 bases). V shed 4 bases and J shed 5 bases, with 14 bases lying between them. This CDR3 region has 15 residues. CDR1 and CDR2 (germline): SNHLY, FYNNEI. Full variable domain (rest looked up from reference TRBV2 and TRBJ2-2): EPEVTQTPSHQVTQMGQEVILRCVPISNHLYFYWYRQILGQKVEFLVSFYNNEISEKSEIFDDQFSVERPDGSNFTLKIRSTKLEDSAMYFCASSVDYTLTGELFFGEGSRLTVL.

The chain carries TRBV6-1 and TRBJ1-5; 8 bases match TRBD1. This CDR3 is built from 13 residues. With V trimmed by 7 bases and J by 5 bases, 4 bases remained unmatched. Germline CDR1 reads MNHNS; CDR2 reads SASEGT. This CDR3 reads CASTRDRHQPQHF. For the CDR3, the DNA is TGTGCCAGCACCAGGGACAGGCATCAGCCCCAGCATTTT.

The CDR3 DNA reads TGTGCCAGCAGCCGTTGGGGCGGGGGCTATTACAATGAGCAGTTCTTC. Translating gives CASSRWGGGYYNEQFF. The V gene is TRBV7-2, the J gene TRBJ2-1, with D possibly being TRBD2 (7 bases). Germline V gene lookup returns CDR1 SGHTA and CDR2 FQGNSA. Trimming cost V 5 bases and J 4 bases, with 18 bases left between them. The length of the CDR3 is 16 residues.

The chain combines TRBV10-3 with TRBJ2-7; TRBD1 aligns across 8 bases. V gave up 11 bases and J gave up 2 bases; unmatched junction bases: 5. The CDR3 consists of 12 residues. Germline lookup yields CDR1 ENHRY and CDR2 SYGVKD. The CDR3 region is CASTGDTYEQYF. CDR3 nucleotides: TGTGCCTCGACAGGGGATACCTACGAGCAGTACTTC.

The chain is built from TRBV7-9 and TRBJ2-1; 8 bases are shared with TRBD2. After removal of 5 bases from V and 7 bases from J, the junction contained 7 bases not matched to a gene. CDR1 SEHNR and CDR2 FQNEAQ come from the germline V gene (reference sequence). The length of the CDR3 is 14 residues. The CDR3 sequence is CASSRAGDRNEQFF. The CDR3, as DNA: TGTGCCAGCAGCCGAGCGGGAGATAGAAATGAGCAGTTCTTC.

The chain couples TRBV27 to TRBJ1-1; 12 nucleotides match TRBD1. The CDR3 has 16 residues. V shed 5 bases, J shed 5 bases, and the junction held 9 bases outside the gene matches. Germline V gene lookup returns CDR1 MNHEY and CDR2 SMNVEV (reference sequence). The CDR3 region is CASSAKGQGARTEAFF. The DNA of the CDR3 is TGTGCCAGCAGTGCAAAGGGACAGGGGGCAAGGACTGAAGCTTTCTTT.

This clone has only one observation. The chain couples TRBV28 to TRBJ2-5; a possible D gene is TRBD2 (6 bases). Germline CDR1 reads MDHEN; CDR2 reads SYDVKM. Trimming pared 7 bases from V and 4 bases from J, leaving 13 bases between. The CDR3 runs to 13 residues. The CDR3 DNA reads as TGTGCCAGCAAACCGGGAGATAGAGAGACCCAGTACTTC. This encodes CASKPGDRETQYF. The full variable domain, its missing parts supplied by reference TRBV28 and TRBJ2-5, is DVKVTQSSRYLVKRTGEKVFLECVQDMDHENMFWYRQDPGLGLRLIYFSYDVKMKEKGDIPEGYSVSREKKERFSLILESASTNQTSMYLCASKPGDRETQYFGPGTRLLVL.

This chain uses TRBV30 with TRBJ2-3; D is unresolved. This CDR3 region has 14 residues. Trimming cost V 2 bases and J 2 bases, with 11 bases left between them. The germline gives CDR1 GTSNPN, CDR2 SVGIG (reference sequence). CDR3 sequence: CAWSPSGYTDTQYF. CDR3 nucleotide sequence: TGTGCCTGGAGTCCTTCCGGGTACACAGATACGCAGTATTTT.

This clone came up once. The J gene is TRBJ2-6, the V gene TRBV9; D remains unclear. In germline, CDR1 is SGDLS, CDR2 YYNGEE. V was pared by 0 bases and J by 2 bases, with 3 bases between. This CDR3 has 14 residues. CDR3 residues: CASSVGPGANVLTF. The CDR3 bases are TGTGCCAGCAGCGTAGGGCCTGGGGCCAACGTCCTGACTTTC.

This clone appeared once. The chain joins TRBV4-3 to TRBJ1-2; D unresolved. V lost 4 bases and J 8 bases, leaving 14 bases between the germline ends. This CDR3 region has 13 residues. From germline, CDR1 is LGHNA and CDR2 YSLEER. The CDR3 nucleotides read TGCGCCAGCAGCCCAAATGGGAGGGAAGGCTACACCTTC. This sequence encodes CASSPNGREGYTF.

The chain is built from TRBV19 and TRBJ2-1; 7 bases agree with TRBD1. The V gene end was trimmed by 3 bases and the J gene end by 0 bases; junction bases not matched to a gene: 5. Germline loops: CDR1 LNHDA, CDR2 SQIVND (reference sequence). CDR3 size: 16 residues. CDR3 protein: CASSMRSGGSYNEQFF. The CDR3 DNA follows: TGTGCCAGTAGTATGAGGTCAGGGGGCTCCTACAATGAGCAGTTCTTC.

The chain links TRBV28 to TRBJ1-6; 7 bases fit TRBD1. Trimming cost V 1 base and J 7 bases; bases outside gene matches: 4. This CDR3 region has 15 residues. The germline gives CDR1 MDHEN, CDR2 SYDVKM. In DNA, the CDR3 is TGTGCCAGCAGTTTATTAGACAGGGACAATTCACCCCTCCACTTT. The encoded protein is CASSLLDRDNSPLHF.

The chain recombines TRBV19 with TRBJ2-6, with D possibly TRBD1 on 6 matching bases. V lost 5 bases to trimming and J lost 4 bases, with 15 bases between them. Germline V gene lookup returns CDR1 LNHDA and CDR2 SQIVND (reference sequence). The CDR3 has 16 amino acids. The CDR3 sequence: CASSPRQARGANVLTF. As DNA, the CDR3 is TGTGCCAGTAGTCCGAGACAGGCTCGCGGGGCCAACGTCCTGACTTTC.

The CDR3 spells CASSQRGQGRNTEAFF. CDR3 bases: TGCGCCAGCAGCCAAAGAGGACAGGGGAGGAACACTGAAGCTTTCTTT. The chain recombines TRBV4-1 with TRBJ1-1, with TRBD1 matching over 9 bases. Germline V gene lookup returns CDR1 MGHRA and CDR2 YSYEKL. This CDR3 has 16 amino acids. V lost 2 bases and J lost 1; bases outside the gene matches: 5.